A single sample gave rise to the 32 T cell receptor beta chains below, sequenced in a study of CD8 T cells in ankylosing spondylitis. Using its own MiXCR run on the 5' RACE reads, TCRdb lists one record per CDR3 protein. The sample holds under 250,000 distinct CDR3 sequences, about 10% seen once. The sample comprised blood, either unsorted or a sorted T cell fraction (not recorded which). The receptors originated from a male donor with ankylosing spondylitis or in good health (not recorded which).

In this sample, this clonotype turned up many times. J is TRBJ2-7 and V is TRBV5-1; D remains unclear. Germline V gene sequence: CDR1 SGHRS, CDR2 YFSETQ. This CDR3 is 14 amino acids long. V lost 0 bases and J 6 bases, leaving 13 bases between the germline ends. CDR3 DNA sequence: TGCGCCAGCAGCTTGGAGCTCGGAACGGGCGAGCAGTACTTC. Translated, it gives CASSLELGTGEQYF.

This clonotype appeared a few times. The rearrangement joins TRBV5-1 to TRBJ2-5; a weak D match, TRBD1 (6 bases). This CDR3 is 14 amino acids long. CDR1 is SGHRS, CDR2 YFSETQ, per germline. V was shortened by 0 bases and J by 5 bases, with 11 bases between the two germline ends. CDR3 DNA sequence: TGCGCCAGCAGCTTGGAATCAGGGGCGGAGACCCAGTACTTC. Its translation: CASSLESGAETQYF. Complete variable domain (other parts from reference TRBV5-1 and TRBJ2-5): KAGVTQTPRYLIKTRGQQVTLSCSPISGHRSVSWYQQTPGQGLQFLFEYFSETQRNKGNFPGRFSGRQFSNSRSEMNVSTLELGDSALYLCASSLESGAETQYFGPGTRLLVL.

This clonotype appeared many times. The genes are TRBV6-1 and TRBJ2-7; the match to TRBD2 covers 15 bases. V was pared by 5 bases and J by 5 bases, with 10 bases of the junction left unmatched. Germline lookup yields CDR1 MNHNS and CDR2 SASEGT. There are 17 residues in the CDR3. In DNA, the CDR3 is TGTGCCAGCAGTCGGGGACTAGCGGGAGGCGGAAGAAACGAGCAGTACTTC. It encodes CASSRGLAGGGRNEQYF.

This clonotype was seen repeatedly, ten times or more. V gene TRBV12-3 or TRBV12-4 combines with J gene TRBJ2-1; 11 bases align to TRBD2. The junction had 9 bases not matched to a gene; V was cut back by 7 bases and J by 7 bases. The CDR3 spans 15 residues. CDR3 sequence: CASTKEVAGGNEQFF. The CDR3 region has the DNA TGTGCCAGCACCAAGGAGGTAGCGGGGGGGAATGAGCAGTTCTTC.

V gene TRBV3-1 combines with J gene TRBJ2-4; 11 positions match TRBD2. With 3 bases clipped from V and 10 bases from J, the junction kept 8 bases outside the gene matches. CDR1 and CDR2 from the germline V gene are LGHDT and YNNKEL (reference sequence). CDR3 length: 15 amino acids. The CDR3 loop reads CASSHATSGGGIQYF. CDR3 nucleotide sequence: TGTGCCAGCAGCCACGCAACTAGCGGGGGTGGTATTCAGTACTTC.

This chain connects TRBV7-8 to TRBJ2-5, with a tentative D call TRBD2 (5 bases). The CDR3 loop spans 14 amino acids. V was trimmed by 4 bases and J by 5 bases, leaving 14 bases between them. The germline gives CDR1 SGHVS, CDR2 FQNEAQ. CDR3 nucleotide sequence: TGTGCCAGCAGCTCTAACGGACTTGGCGAGACCCAGTACTTC. It translates to CASSSNGLGETQYF.

This clonotype was picked up many times. The V gene is TRBV6-1, the J gene TRBJ2-1; D perhaps matches TRBD2 (6 bases). This CDR3 contains 14 residues. Germline V lookup: CDR1 MNHNS, CDR2 SASEGT. Trimming stripped 6 bases from V and 5 bases from J, with 14 bases between. The CDR3, as DNA: TGTGCCAGCAGAAGGCTAGGGAGGCACAATGAGCAGTTCTTC. Translated: CASRRLGRHNEQFF.

This clonotype has a count of ten or more. The chain combines TRBV5-6 with TRBJ2-3; 7 bases line up with TRBD1. This CDR3 has 15 amino acids. Per the germline V gene, CDR1 is SGHDT and CDR2 is YYEEEE. The J segment lost 4 bases and the V segment lost 0 bases, leaving 5 bases of the junction unmatched. The CDR3 here is CASSLVGQAADTQYF. The CDR3 bases are TGTGCCAGCAGCTTGGTAGGACAGGCGGCAGATACGCAGTATTTT.

This clonotype was counted many times. The rearrangement joins TRBV20-1 to TRBJ2-7; TRBD1 matches at 10 bases. Germline V gene lookup returns CDR1 DFQATT and CDR2 SNEGSKA (reference sequence). The CDR3 runs 12 residues. The V and J ends lost 6 bases and 4 bases, in that order; junction bases with no gene match: 3. The CDR3 DNA reads as TGCAGTGCCGGGACAGGGGTGTACGAGCAGTACTTC. It specifies CSAGTGVYEQYF.

A note on this clonotype: A much larger clone differs from this one at a single base, so this may be a read error. V gene TRBV5-1 combines with J gene TRBJ2-2, with 10 bases identical to TRBD1. Germline V gene sequence: CDR1 SGHRS, CDR2 YFSETQ. This CDR3 is 18 amino acids long. Here the CDR3 reads CVSSWRPGTGDGTGELFF. The CDR3, as DNA: TGCGTCAGCAGCTGGCGTCCCGGGACAGGGGACGGCACCGGGGAGCTGTTTTTT.

This clonotype was counted a few times. V and J are TRBV7-2 and TRBJ2-2; tentatively, D is TRBD1 (5 bases). V lost 7 bases and J 2 bases, leaving 8 bases between the germline ends. Germline V CDR1 and CDR2: SGHTA, FQGNSA. This CDR3 is built from 13 residues. In DNA, the CDR3 is TGTGCCAGCATGGGGCAAAACACCGGGGAGCTGTTTTTT. It is translated as CASMGQNTGELFF.

The sample holds many counts of this clonotype. This chain connects TRBV3-1 to TRBJ2-5, with D tentatively TRBD1 or TRBD2 (6 bases each). V was trimmed by 0 bases and J by 1 base, leaving 12 bases between them. CDR3 length: 16 amino acids. From germline, CDR1 is LGHDT and CDR2 YNNKEL (reference sequence). CDR3 in DNA: TGTGCCAGCAGCCAAGATGAGGGGGGACTCCAAGAGACCCAGTACTTC. This encodes CASSQDEGGLQETQYF.

In DNA form, the CDR3 reads TGCGCCAGCAGCTTGGTTGAAAGGGTTTTTGCCGGGGAGCTGTTTTTT. Translated: CASSLVERVFAGELFF. This chain uses TRBV5-1 with TRBJ2-2; D unresolved. Trimming took 0 bases from V and 6 from J, leaving 15 bases between them. The length of the CDR3 is 16 residues. CDR1 is SGHRS, CDR2 YFSETQ, per germline.

This clonotype was counted ten times or more. This rearrangement joins TRBV7-6 to TRBJ2-7; 11 nucleotides agree with TRBD1. Germline CDR1 reads SGHVS; CDR2 reads FNYEAQ. V trimming: 1 base; J trimming: 5 bases; junction bases outside the gene matches: 4. CDR3 length equals 15 residues. CDR3 coding DNA: TGTGCCAGCAGCTTAGTGGACAGGGGGCATGACGAGCAGTACTTC. Translated, it gives CASSLVDRGHDEQYF.

This clonotype showed up many times. This rearrangement joins TRBV6-5 to TRBJ2-3; 8 bases match TRBD2. Unmatched junction bases numbered 11, after V lost 4 bases and J lost 2 bases. The length of the CDR3 is 17 residues. From germline, CDR1 is MNHEY and CDR2 SVGAGI. The CDR3 sequence: CASSFPPSGGVTDTQYF. DNA for the CDR3: TGTGCCAGCAGTTTCCCGCCGTCGGGGGGGGTCACAGATACGCAGTATTTT.

This clonotype has at least ten counts. The chain couples TRBV2 to TRBJ1-5; 7 nucleotides agree with TRBD1. Germline trimming cut 6 bases from V and 2 bases from J; bases unmatched to any gene: 4. The CDR3 is 14 amino acids. Per the germline V gene, CDR1 is SNHLY and CDR2 is FYNNEI. CDR3 residues: CASRTGFGNQPQHF. The CDR3 bases are TGTGCCAGCAGGACAGGGTTCGGCAATCAGCCCCAGCATTTT.

As for this clonotype: This may be a read error: a much more frequent sequence differs by one nucleotide. V gene TRBV3-1 combines with J gene TRBJ1-2; 8 nucleotides line up with TRBD1. J lost 7 bases, V lost 4 bases, and 5 bases had no gene match. The CDR3 runs 13 residues. CDR1 LGHDT and CDR2 YNNKEL come from the germline V gene (reference sequence). The CDR3 nucleotides are TGTGCCAGCAGCCCTACAGGGGGATCTGGCTACACCTTC. Protein product: CASSPTGGSGYTF.

Note on this clonotype: A much larger clone differs by one base, so this may be a read error. The gene calls are TRBV5-1 and TRBJ2-3; 12 bases map to TRBD1. The CDR3 sequence is 15 residues long. Germline V gene sequence: CDR1 SGHRS, CDR2 YFSETQ. DNA for the CDR3: TGCGGCAGCAGCCCCGGGACAGGGGGCGCGGATACGCAGTATTTT. Protein: CGSSPGTGGADTQYF.

This clonotype was counted ten times or more. The chain combines TRBV7-3 with TRBJ2-5, with 7 bases identical to TRBD2. The CDR3 length is 14 residues. Germline CDR1 SGHTA, CDR2 FQGTGA. Trimming cost V 5 bases and J 4 bases; bases outside gene matches: 7. CDR3 nucleotides: TGTGCCAGCAGCCCTACGGGAGGTCGAGAGACCCAGTACTTC. Translation gives CASSPTGGRETQYF.

This clonotype has ten or more counts. The rearrangement uses TRBV5-1 and TRBJ2-5; 7 bases are a match to TRBD2. Germline-derived CDR1 and CDR2 are SGHRS and YFSETQ. Germline trimming cut 1 base from V and 2 bases from J; bases unmatched to any gene: 2. This CDR3 has 14 amino acids. CDR3 sequence (DNA): TGCGCCAGCAGCTTGACTAGCGTTCAAGAGACCCAGTACTTC. Its translation is CASSLTSVQETQYF. Complete variable domain (other parts from reference TRBV5-1 and TRBJ2-5): KAGVTQTPRYLIKTRGQQVTLSCSPISGHRSVSWYQQTPGQGLQFLFEYFSETQRNKGNFPGRFSGRQFSNSRSEMNVSTLELGDSALYLCASSLTSVQETQYFGPGTRLLVL.

The CDR3: CASSLGSFTGDYNEQFF. CDR3 bases: TGCGCCAGCAGCTTGGGGTCGTTCACAGGTGATTACAATGAGCAGTTCTTC. The chain is built from TRBV5-1 and TRBJ2-1, with D perhaps matching TRBD1 (5 bases). Germline V gene sequence: CDR1 SGHRS, CDR2 YFSETQ. This CDR3 has 17 residues. Trimming took 0 bases from V and 4 from J, leaving 17 bases between them.

This clonotype has ten or more counts. The rearrangement uses TRBV29-1 and TRBJ2-5; the D is unclear. Germline lookup yields CDR1 SQVTM and CDR2 ANQGSEA. Deletions cut 7 bases from V and 4 bases from J, with 16 bases between. The CDR3 covers 13 residues. CDR3 sequence (DNA): TGCAGCGGGCTTCACTTACGGCGAGAGACCCAGTACTTC. This translates into CSGLHLRRETQYF.

This clonotype showed up just a few times. CDR3 nucleotide sequence: TGTGCCACCAGCAGAGATCTCGCGAATAACTATGGCTACACCTTC. Protein: CATSRDLANNYGYTF. The chain employs TRBV15 and TRBJ1-2; D is unresolved. This CDR3 has 15 residues. V gave up 0 bases and J gave up 1 base, with 9 bases separating them. Germline CDR1 LNHNV, CDR2 YYDKDF (reference sequence). Full variable domain (remainder filled in from reference TRBV15 and TRBJ1-2): DAMVIQNPRYQVTQFGKPVTLSCSQTLNHNVMYWYQQKSSQAPKLLFHYYDKDFNNEADTPDNFQSRRPNTSFCFLDIRSPGLGDTAMYLCATSRDLANNYGYTFGSGTRLTVV.

The sample holds many counts of this clonotype. The chain is built from TRBV20-1 and TRBJ2-1; 11 nucleotides agree with TRBD2. The V gene's germline CDR1 is DFQATT and CDR2 SNEGSKA (reference sequence). CDR3 length: 15 residues. The J segment lost 3 bases and the V segment lost 6 bases, leaving 7 bases of the junction unmatched. In nucleotides, the CDR3 is TGCAGTGCGGAGCTGGGACTAGCGGACTACAATGAGCAGTTCTTC. It codes for CSAELGLADYNEQFF.

This clonotype was picked up many times. The chain uses TRBV10-3 and TRBJ2-1, with TRBD1 matching over 7 bases. This CDR3 is built from 14 residues. Trimming took 6 bases from V and 4 from J; bases not matched to a gene: 6. Germline loops: CDR1 ENHRY, CDR2 SYGVKD. CDR3 sequence reads: CAIRGDSPYNEQFF. CDR3 sequence (DNA): TGTGCCATCAGAGGGGACAGTCCTTACAATGAGCAGTTCTTC.

This clonotype was observed at least ten times. V gene TRBV27 combines with J gene TRBJ2-7; 10 bases match TRBD2. J gave up 0 bases and V 5 bases, and 7 bases lay outside the gene matches. Germline V gene sequence: CDR1 MNHEY, CDR2 SMNVEV (reference sequence). CDR3 length equals 16 residues. Here the CDR3 reads CASSPLAGVLSYEQYF. CDR3 coding DNA: TGTGCCAGCAGTCCCCTAGCGGGAGTCCTCTCCTACGAGCAGTACTTC.

This clonotype was observed many times. The rearrangement links TRBV7-8 to TRBJ2-1, with 8 positions matching TRBD2. Trimming at V came to 2 bases and at J to 1 base, leaving 13 bases not matched to a gene. In germline, CDR1 is SGHVS, CDR2 FQNEAQ. The CDR3 contains 19 residues. CDR3 region: CASSLSRLAGTESYNEQFF. DNA of the CDR3: TGTGCCAGCAGCTTAAGTAGGCTAGCGGGTACTGAGTCCTACAATGAGCAGTTCTTC. The full variable domain, completed using reference TRBV7-8 and TRBJ2-1, is GAGVSQSPRYKVAKRGQDVALRCDPISGHVSLFWYQQALGQGPEFLTYFQNEAQLDKSGLPSDRFFAERPEGSVSTLKIQRTQQEDSAVYLCASSLSRLAGTESYNEQFFGPGTRLTVL.

This clonotype was counted ten times or more. The chain combines TRBV7-8 with TRBJ2-5; 11 bases agree with TRBD2. V shed 1 base, J shed 1 base, and the junction held 2 bases outside the gene matches. This CDR3 spans 16 amino acids. Germline V gives CDR1 SGHVS, CDR2 FQNEAQ. CDR3 region: CASSLGGLAVQETQYF. CDR3 in DNA: TGTGCCAGCAGCTTAGGGGGACTAGCGGTCCAAGAGACCCAGTACTTC.

In its sample, this clonotype was seen a few times. The chain employs TRBV2 and TRBJ1-1, with 7 bases that match TRBD1. Germline V gene data show CDR1 as SNHLY and CDR2 as FYNNEI. The CDR3 has 14 amino acids. The J segment lost 4 bases and the V segment lost 6 bases, leaving 8 bases of the junction unmatched. This CDR3 reads CASRGDSPGTEAFF. The CDR3 coding sequence is TGTGCCAGCAGAGGGGACAGCCCGGGCACTGAAGCTTTCTTT.

Ten or more counts support this clonotype. J is TRBJ2-2 and V is TRBV5-1; no firm D call. The CDR3 has 15 residues. Trimming cost V 0 bases and J 8 bases, with 14 bases left between them. CDR1 is SGHRS and CDR2 is YFSETQ in the germline V gene. This CDR3 is CASSLDGPSPGELFF. The DNA for the CDR3 is TGCGCCAGCAGCTTGGACGGCCCGTCCCCGGGGGAGCTGTTTTTT.

This clonotype was counted between two and nine times. The V gene is TRBV12-3 or TRBV12-4, the J gene TRBJ2-4; unclear D gene. This CDR3 region has 14 residues. Trimming shortened V by 6 bases and J by 1 base, and 10 bases separated the two germline ends. CDR3 coding DNA: TGTGCCAGCAGCTACGAAGGGGCCAAAAACATTCAGTACTTC. Translation gives CASSYEGAKNIQYF.

This clonotype was counted only a few times. The CDR3 region is CASSLSGTREGEKLFF. DNA for the CDR3: TGTGCCAGCAGCCTATCAGGGACTCGGGAGGGAGAAAAACTGTTTTTT. The gene calls are TRBV5-6 and TRBJ1-4, with D possibly being TRBD1 (5 bases). Germline V lookup: CDR1 SGHDT, CDR2 YYEEEE. This CDR3 comprises 16 residues. Trimming pared 4 bases from V and 8 bases from J, leaving 21 bases between. Combining the CDR3 with reference TRBV5-6 and TRBJ1-4 gives the whole variable domain DAGVTQSPTHLIKTRGQQVTLRCSPKSGHDTVSWYQQALGQGPQFIFQYYEEEERQRGNFPDRFSGHQFPNYSSELNVNALLLGDSALYLCASSLSGTREGEKLFFGSGTQLSVL.